The 18 T cell receptor beta chains listed next were all sequenced from one sample in a study of cytomegalovirus exposure and HLA in healthy donors. The PCR employed 60 Vbeta primers together with 13 Jbeta primers. TCRdb keeps only in-frame clones here, not all; method: immunoSEQ multiplex PCR. In the table there are roughly 96,000 clones, approximately 74% of which are singletons. Specimen: PBMCs. Source of these receptors: a female donor in good health and CMV-seropositive.

The sample holds a few counts of this clone. The V gene is TRBV11-2, the J gene TRBJ2-1; D may be TRBD1 (6 bases). The V gene lost 4 bases and the J gene lost 4 bases, with 20 bases spanning the gap. CDR3 length: 17 amino acids. Germline CDR1 SGHAT, CDR2 FQNNGV. The CDR3 DNA follows: TGTGCCAGCAGCTGGACAGTTTCAGAGGGCCGTTACAATGAGCAGTTCTTC. Its protein product is CASSWTVSEGRYNEQFF.

The V and J genes are TRBV9 and TRBJ2-7; D may be TRBD1 (5 bases). V was cut by 4 bases and J by 3 bases, with 11 bases left in between. There are 13 residues in the CDR3. Germline CDR1 reads SGDLS; CDR2 reads YYNGEE. This chain's CDR3 is CASSPPTGYEQYF. CDR3 bases: TGTGCCAGCAGCCCTCCTACAGGCTACGAGCAGTACTTC.

This chain links TRBV7-2 with TRBJ2-5; tentative D call: TRBD1 (7 bases). The CDR3 contains 16 residues. Trimming removed 2 bases at V and 4 bases at J, with 17 bases between. The germline gives CDR1 SGHTA, CDR2 FQGNSA. This chain's CDR3 is CASSLRRGRGAETQYF. CDR3 DNA sequence: TGTGCCAGCAGCTTAAGGAGGGGGCGCGGGGCAGAGACCCAGTACTTC.

As DNA, the CDR3 is TGTGCCAGCAGCTCCTACAGGGGGCCTGGGGCCAACGTCCTGACTTTC. As protein: CASSSYRGPGANVLTF. V usage is TRBV11-2 and J usage is TRBJ2-6; TRBD1 aligns across 9 bases. This CDR3 region has 16 residues. Germline V gene sequence: CDR1 SGHAT, CDR2 FQNNGV. V gave up 4 bases and J gave up 2 bases; unmatched junction bases: 3. Full variable domain (outside the CDR3, taken from reference TRBV11-2 and TRBJ2-6): EAGVAQSPRYKIIEKRQSVAFWCNPISGHATLYWYQQILGQGPKLLIQFQNNGVVDDSQLPKDRFSAERLKGVDSTLKIQPAKLEDSAVYLCASSSYRGPGANVLTFGAGSRLTVL.

This clone was seen just once. At one end the junction does not follow the germline gene, possibly because of a read error. This rearrangement joins TRBV30 to TRBJ2-2; TRBD2 matches at 11 bases. Per the germline V gene, CDR1 is GTSNPN and CDR2 is SVGIG (reference sequence). The CDR3 is made up of 15 amino acids. The chain's CDR3 is CAGRKLAGVTGELFF. In DNA form, the CDR3 reads TGTGCCGGGAGGAAACTAGCGGGAGTCACCGGGGAGCTGTTTTTT.

The chain links TRBV28 to TRBJ1-4, with D possibly matching TRBD1 (5 bases). CDR3 size: 14 residues. CDR1 and CDR2 from the germline V gene are MDHEN and SYDVKM. Between the trimmed V and J ends, which lost 3 bases and 7 bases, there was a span of 12 bases. The CDR3 sequence is CASSFPGRGEKLFF. Written as DNA, the CDR3 is TGTGCCAGCAGTTTCCCAGGGAGGGGTGAAAAACTGTTTTTT.

This clone turned up a few times. The chain uses TRBV15 and TRBJ2-6, with D unclear. This CDR3 comprises 15 residues. Per germline, CDR1 LNHNV and CDR2 YYDKDF (reference sequence). Trimming removed 0 bases from V and 0 bases from J, with 3 bases in between. The CDR3 region is CATSRDLSGANVLTF. The DNA for the CDR3 is TGTGCCACCAGCAGAGACCTCTCTGGGGCCAACGTCCTGACTTTC. The full variable domain, rest sourced from reference TRBV15 and TRBJ2-6, is DAMVIQNPRYQVTQFGKPVTLSCSQTLNHNVMYWYQQKSSQAPKLLFHYYDKDFNNEADTPDNFQSRRPNTSFCFLDIRSPGLGDTAMYLCATSRDLSGANVLTFGAGSRLTVL.

This chain links TRBV5-4 with TRBJ1-5, with 8 nucleotides matching TRBD1. This CDR3 comprises 15 residues. Germline CDR1 reads SGHNT; CDR2 reads YYREEE (reference sequence). V shed 4 bases, J shed 4 bases, and the junction held 7 bases outside the gene matches. CDR3 DNA: TGTGCCAGCAGCCTGGACAGGGCCACTAATCAGCCCCAGCATTTT. This encodes CASSLDRATNQPQHF.

The rearrangement links TRBV30 to TRBJ1-6; TRBD1 agrees at 7 bases. Germline V gene sequence: CDR1 GTSNPN, CDR2 SVGIG (reference sequence). This CDR3 is 13 amino acids long. Trimming cost V 5 bases and J 9 bases; bases outside gene matches: 7. CDR3 DNA: TGTGCCTGGGACAGGGCTTTTGGTTCACCCCTCCACTTT. The encoded protein is CAWDRAFGSPLHF.

Only a few counts were recorded for this clone. Other DNA sequences from this sample encode an identical CDR3 as well. This rearrangement joins TRBV5-6 to TRBJ2-7, with TRBD1 matching over 9 bases. Germline CDR1 is SGHDT and CDR2 is YYEEEE. This CDR3 contains 14 residues. J was trimmed by 2 bases and V by 4 bases; bases with no gene match: 4. CDR3 amino acids: CASSSGQGTYEQYF. For the CDR3, the DNA is TGTGCCAGCAGCAGCGGACAGGGGACCTACGAGCAGTACTTC.

The rearrangement joins TRBV7-9 to TRBJ2-7; 9 nucleotides line up with TRBD2. CDR3 length: 14 residues. The V gene end was trimmed by 5 bases and the J gene end by 1 base; junction bases not matched to a gene: 3. Germline-derived CDR1 and CDR2 are SEHNR and FQNEAQ (reference sequence). For the CDR3, the DNA is TGTGCCAGCAGCCGGACTAGCGCTTCCTACGAGCAGTACTTC. Protein product: CASSRTSASYEQYF.

The chain combines TRBV5-1 with TRBJ1-2; D perhaps matches TRBD1 (5 bases). The V and J ends lost 4 bases and 0 bases respectively, with 10 bases between them. CDR1 is SGHRS, CDR2 YFSETQ, per germline. The CDR3 loop spans 14 amino acids. CDR3 sequence reads: CASSQDKANYGYTF. CDR3 nucleotide sequence: TGCGCCAGCAGCCAGGACAAAGCTAACTATGGCTACACCTTC.

As for this clone: The same CDR3 also results from other DNA sequences found in this sample. The chain couples TRBV11-2 to TRBJ1-1, with unresolved D. The V end lost 0 bases, the J end lost 2 bases, and 4 bases lay between the germline ends. This CDR3 has 13 amino acids. Germline V lookup: CDR1 SGHAT, CDR2 FQNNGV. As DNA, the CDR3 is TGTGCCAGCAGCTTAGACAGAAACACTGAAGCTTTCTTT. It codes for CASSLDRNTEAFF.

The V call is TRBV10-3, the J call TRBJ2-2; D gene ambiguous. Trimming took off 3 bases at V and 6 bases at J, with 14 bases between the two ends. The CDR3 loop spans 15 amino acids. Germline V gene sequence: CDR1 ENHRY, CDR2 SYGVKD. CDR3 bases: TGTGCCATCAGTGATATATCTAGTTTTGCCGGGGAGCTGTTTTTT. Protein: CAISDISSFAGELFF.

The chain couples TRBV5-4 to TRBJ1-2; TRBD1 agrees at 8 bases. Germline CDR1 SGHNT, CDR2 YYREEE (reference sequence). V was clipped by 2 bases and J by 2 bases; unmatched bases: 8. The CDR3 consists of 16 residues. CDR3 DNA: TGTGCCAGCAGCTTAAACCTGGGACAGGCAAACTATGGCTACACCTTC. This encodes CASSLNLGQANYGYTF.

The V gene is TRBV28, the J gene TRBJ2-1; D might be TRBD2 (5 bases). Germline lookup yields CDR1 MDHEN and CDR2 SYDVKM. The V gene lost 5 bases and the J gene lost 5 bases, with 19 bases spanning the gap. This CDR3 region has 16 residues. This chain's CDR3 is CASSPLDFYSHNEQFF. As DNA, the CDR3 is TGTGCCAGCAGTCCCTTGGACTTTTATAGCCACAATGAGCAGTTCTTC.

V usage is TRBV4-2 and J usage is TRBJ2-6; 7 nucleotides align to TRBD2. This CDR3 has 16 amino acids. Germline V gives CDR1 LGHNA, CDR2 YNFKEQ. Losses at the gene ends were 4 bases for V and 1 base for J; bases not matched to a gene: 4. The CDR3 protein is CASSLVSGSGANVLTF. The CDR3 DNA reads TGTGCCAGCAGCCTCGTTAGCGGGTCTGGGGCCAACGTCCTGACTTTC.

The V call is TRBV29-1, the J call TRBJ2-7, with D perhaps matching TRBD2 (5 bases). CDR3 length equals 15 residues. The germline CDR1 and CDR2 sequences are SQVTM and ANQGSEA. The V and J ends lost 0 bases and 4 bases respectively, with 16 bases between them. The CDR3 region is CSVEDESRGKYEQYF. The DNA for the CDR3 is TGCAGCGTTGAAGATGAGTCTCGGGGTAAATACGAGCAGTACTTC.